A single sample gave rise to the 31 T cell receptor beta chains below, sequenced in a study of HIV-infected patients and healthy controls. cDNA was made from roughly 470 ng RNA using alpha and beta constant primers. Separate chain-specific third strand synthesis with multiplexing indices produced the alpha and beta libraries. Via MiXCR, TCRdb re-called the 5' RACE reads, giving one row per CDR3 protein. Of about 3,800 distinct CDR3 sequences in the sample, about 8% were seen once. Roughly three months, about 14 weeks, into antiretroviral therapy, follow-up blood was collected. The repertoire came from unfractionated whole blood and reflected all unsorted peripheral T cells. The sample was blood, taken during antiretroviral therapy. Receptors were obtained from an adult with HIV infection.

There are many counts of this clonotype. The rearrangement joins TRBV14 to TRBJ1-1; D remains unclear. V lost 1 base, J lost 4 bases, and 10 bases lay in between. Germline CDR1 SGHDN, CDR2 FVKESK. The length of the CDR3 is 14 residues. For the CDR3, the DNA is TGTGCCAGCAGCCAAGCAGGAGGGTCCACTGAAGCTTTCTTT. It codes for CASSQAGGSTEAFF.

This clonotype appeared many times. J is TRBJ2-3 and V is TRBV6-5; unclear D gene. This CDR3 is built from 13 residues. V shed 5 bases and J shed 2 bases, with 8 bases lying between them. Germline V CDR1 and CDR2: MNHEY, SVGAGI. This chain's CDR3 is CASSKLVTDTQYF. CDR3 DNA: TGTGCCAGCAGTAAACTGGTCACAGATACGCAGTATTTT.

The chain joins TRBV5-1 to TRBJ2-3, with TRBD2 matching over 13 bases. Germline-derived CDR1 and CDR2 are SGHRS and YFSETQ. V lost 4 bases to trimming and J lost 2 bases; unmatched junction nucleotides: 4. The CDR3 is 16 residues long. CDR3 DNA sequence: TGCGCCAGCAGCCCTGGGACTAGCGGGGACACAGATACGCAGTATTTT. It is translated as CASSPGTSGDTDTQYF. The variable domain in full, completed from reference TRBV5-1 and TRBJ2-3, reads KAGVTQTPRYLIKTRGQQVTLSCSPISGHRSVSWYQQTPGQGLQFLFEYFSETQRNKGNFPGRFSGRQFSNSRSEMNVSTLELGDSALYLCASSPGTSGDTDTQYFGPGTRLTVL.

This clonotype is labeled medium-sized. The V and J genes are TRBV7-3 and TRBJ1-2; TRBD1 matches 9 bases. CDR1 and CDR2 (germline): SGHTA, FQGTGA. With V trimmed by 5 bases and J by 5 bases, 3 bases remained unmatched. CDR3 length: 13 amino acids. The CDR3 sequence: CASSPTGGYGYTF. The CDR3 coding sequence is TGTGCCAGCAGCCCGACAGGGGGTTATGGCTACACCTTC. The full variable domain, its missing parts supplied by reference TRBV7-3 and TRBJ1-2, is GAGVSQTPSNKVTEKGKYVELRCDPISGHTALYWYRQSLGQGPEFLIYFQGTGAADDSGLPNDRFFAVRPEGSVSTLKIQRTERGDSAVYLCASSPTGGYGYTFGSGTRLTVV.

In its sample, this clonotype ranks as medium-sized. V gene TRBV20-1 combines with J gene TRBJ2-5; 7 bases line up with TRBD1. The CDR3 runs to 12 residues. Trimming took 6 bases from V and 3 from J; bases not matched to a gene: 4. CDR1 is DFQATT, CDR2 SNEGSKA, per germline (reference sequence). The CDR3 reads CSARGPEETQYF. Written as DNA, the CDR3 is TGCAGTGCGAGGGGGCCAGAAGAGACCCAGTACTTC.

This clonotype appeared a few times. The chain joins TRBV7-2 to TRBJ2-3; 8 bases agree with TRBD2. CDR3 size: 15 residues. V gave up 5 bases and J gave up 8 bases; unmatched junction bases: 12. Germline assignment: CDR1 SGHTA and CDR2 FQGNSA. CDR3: CASSISGGPESTQYF. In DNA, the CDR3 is TGTGCCAGCAGCATCAGCGGGGGCCCGGAGAGTACGCAGTATTTT.

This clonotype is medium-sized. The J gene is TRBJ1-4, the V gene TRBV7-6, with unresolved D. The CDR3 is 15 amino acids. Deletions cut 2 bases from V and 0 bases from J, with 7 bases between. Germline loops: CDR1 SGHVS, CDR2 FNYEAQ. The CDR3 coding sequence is TGTGCCAGCAGCTTAAGAACAGCAACTAATGAAAAACTGTTTTTT. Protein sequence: CASSLRTATNEKLFF.

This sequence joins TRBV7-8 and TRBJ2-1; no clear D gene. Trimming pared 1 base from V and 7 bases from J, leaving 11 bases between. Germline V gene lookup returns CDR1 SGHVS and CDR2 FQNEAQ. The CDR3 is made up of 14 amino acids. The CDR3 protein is CASSLDFPGNEQFF. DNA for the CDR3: TGTGCCAGCAGCTTAGACTTTCCCGGAAATGAGCAGTTCTTC.

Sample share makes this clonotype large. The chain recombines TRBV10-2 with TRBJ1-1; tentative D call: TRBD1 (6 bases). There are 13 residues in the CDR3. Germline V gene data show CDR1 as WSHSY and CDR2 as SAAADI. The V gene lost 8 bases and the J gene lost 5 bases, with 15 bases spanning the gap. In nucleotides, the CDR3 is TGCGCCAGCGGGGCGGGGGGCAGTACTGAAGCTTTCTTT. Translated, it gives CASGAGGSTEAFF.

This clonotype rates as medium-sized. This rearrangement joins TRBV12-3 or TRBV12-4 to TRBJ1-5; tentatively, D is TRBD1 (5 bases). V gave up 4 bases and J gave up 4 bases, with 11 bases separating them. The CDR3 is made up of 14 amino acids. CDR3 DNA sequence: TGTGCCAGCAGTTCGGGCAGGGCTAATCAGCCCCAGCATTTT. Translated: CASSSGRANQPQHF.

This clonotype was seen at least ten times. This chain's CDR3 is CAIGFQGPNQPQHF. The CDR3 nucleotides are TGTGCCATCGGGTTCCAGGGACCCAATCAGCCCCAGCATTTT. The chain carries TRBV10-3 and TRBJ1-5; weak D call: TRBD1 (5 bases). Germline V CDR1 and CDR2: ENHRY, SYGVKD. V was trimmed by 8 bases and J by 3 bases, leaving 14 bases between them. This CDR3 region has 14 residues.

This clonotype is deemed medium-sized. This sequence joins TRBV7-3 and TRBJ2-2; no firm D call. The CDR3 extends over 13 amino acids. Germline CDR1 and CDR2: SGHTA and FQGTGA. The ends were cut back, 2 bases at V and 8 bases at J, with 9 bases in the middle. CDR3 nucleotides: TGTGCCAGCAGCTTATTTGTACGGGGGGAGCTGTTTTTT. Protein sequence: CASSLFVRGELFF.

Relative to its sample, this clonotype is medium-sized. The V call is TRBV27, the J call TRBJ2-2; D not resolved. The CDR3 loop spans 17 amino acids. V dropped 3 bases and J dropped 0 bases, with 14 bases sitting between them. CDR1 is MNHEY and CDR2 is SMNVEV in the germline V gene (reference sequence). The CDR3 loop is CASSFSSGPANTGELFF. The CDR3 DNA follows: TGTGCCAGCAGTTTCAGCTCAGGACCGGCGAACACCGGGGAGCTGTTTTTT.

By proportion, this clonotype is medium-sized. CDR3 amino acids: CASGGGVGQPQHF. The CDR3 bases are TGTGCCAGCGGGGGGGGGGTTGGTCAGCCCCAGCATTTT. The rearrangement uses TRBV12-3 or TRBV12-4 and TRBJ1-5; D may be TRBD1 (5 bases). V was cut by 8 bases and J by 6 bases, with 14 bases left in between. This CDR3 has 13 amino acids.

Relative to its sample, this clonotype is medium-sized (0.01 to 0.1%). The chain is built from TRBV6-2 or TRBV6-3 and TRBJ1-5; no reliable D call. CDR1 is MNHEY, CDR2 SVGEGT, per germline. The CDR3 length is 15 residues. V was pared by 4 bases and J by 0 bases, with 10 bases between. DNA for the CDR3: TGTGCCAGCAGTTCCTTGGTTAATAGCAATCAGCCCCAGCATTTT. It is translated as CASSSLVNSNQPQHF.

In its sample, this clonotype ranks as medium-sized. In DNA form, the CDR3 reads TGCGCCACCCGGGACAGCAGCTCCTACGAGCAGTACTTC. Its protein is CATRDSSSYEQYF. The rearrangement links TRBV5-1 to TRBJ2-7; TRBD1 agrees at 7 bases. The CDR3 has 13 residues. V gave up 9 bases and J gave up 0 bases; unmatched junction bases: 6. Germline V gene lookup returns CDR1 SGHRS and CDR2 YFSETQ.

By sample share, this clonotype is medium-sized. The CDR3 nucleotides are TGTGCCAGCAGTTACTCGAGGTCAGGGGGAGAACAAGAGACCCAGTACTTC. It specifies CASSYSRSGGEQETQYF. The chain carries TRBV6-5 and TRBJ2-5; 7 nucleotides match TRBD1. CDR1 and CDR2 (germline): MNHEY, SVGAGI. V trimming: 0 bases; J trimming: 2 bases; junction bases outside the gene matches: 9. CDR3 length: 17 amino acids.

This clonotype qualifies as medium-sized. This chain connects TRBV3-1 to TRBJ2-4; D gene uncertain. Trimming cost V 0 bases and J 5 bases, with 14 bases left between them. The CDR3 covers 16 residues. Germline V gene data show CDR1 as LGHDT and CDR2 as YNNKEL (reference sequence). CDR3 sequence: CASSQDPGSRQNIQYF. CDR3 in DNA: TGTGCCAGCAGCCAAGATCCGGGTAGTCGGCAAAACATTCAGTACTTC.

CDR3 in DNA: TGTGCCAGCAGTGACTGGGGGCCCAGCTCTGGAAACACCATATATTTT. This encodes CASSDWGPSSGNTIYF. The chain has TRBV6-1 and TRBJ1-3; TRBD1 is a possible D gene (6 bases). This CDR3 comprises 16 residues. V lost 3 bases and J lost 0, with 12 bases in between. From germline, CDR1 is MNHNS and CDR2 SASEGT.

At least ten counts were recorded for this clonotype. The CDR3 region has the DNA TGTGCCATCAATAGCGGACCTAGCACAGATACGCAGTATTTT. As protein: CAINSGPSTDTQYF. V gene TRBV10-3 combines with J gene TRBJ2-3, with TRBD2 as a possible D gene (6 bases). The germline V gene encodes CDR1 ENHRY and CDR2 SYGVKD. The CDR3 has 14 residues. The V end was cut by 7 bases, the J end by 0 bases, with 11 bases between.

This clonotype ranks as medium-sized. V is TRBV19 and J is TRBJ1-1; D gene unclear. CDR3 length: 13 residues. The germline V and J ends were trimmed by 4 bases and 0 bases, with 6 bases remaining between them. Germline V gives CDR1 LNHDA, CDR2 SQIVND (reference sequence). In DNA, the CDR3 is TGTGCCAGTAGTACCAAACTGAACACTGAAGCTTTCTTT. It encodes CASSTKLNTEAFF.

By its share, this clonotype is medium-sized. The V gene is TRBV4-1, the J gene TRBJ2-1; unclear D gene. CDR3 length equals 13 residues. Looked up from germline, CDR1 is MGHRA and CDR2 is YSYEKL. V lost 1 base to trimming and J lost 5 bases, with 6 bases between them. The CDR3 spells CASSQALNNEQFF. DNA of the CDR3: TGCGCCAGCAGCCAAGCGCTAAACAATGAGCAGTTCTTC.

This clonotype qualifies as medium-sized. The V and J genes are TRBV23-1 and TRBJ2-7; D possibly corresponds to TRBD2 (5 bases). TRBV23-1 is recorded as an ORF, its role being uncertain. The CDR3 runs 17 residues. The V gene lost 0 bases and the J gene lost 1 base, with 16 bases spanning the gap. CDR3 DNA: TGCGCCAGCAGTCAATCGGGGAGAGGGTACCGTTCCTACGAGCAGTACGTC. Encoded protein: CASSQSGRGYRSYEQYV.

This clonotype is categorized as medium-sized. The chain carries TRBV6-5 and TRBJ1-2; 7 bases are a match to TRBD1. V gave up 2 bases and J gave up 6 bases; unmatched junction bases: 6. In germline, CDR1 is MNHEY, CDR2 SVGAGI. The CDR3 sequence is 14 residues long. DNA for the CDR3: TGTGCCAGCAGTTACCAGGGGGGAGGTGATGGCTACACCTTC. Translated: CASSYQGGGDGYTF.

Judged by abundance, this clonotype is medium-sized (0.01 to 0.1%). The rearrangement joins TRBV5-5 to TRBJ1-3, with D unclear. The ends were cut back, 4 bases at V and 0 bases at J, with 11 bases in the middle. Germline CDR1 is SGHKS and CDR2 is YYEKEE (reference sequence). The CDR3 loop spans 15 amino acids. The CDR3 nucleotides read TGTGCCAGCAGCCACGGCGCTAGCTCTGGAAACACCATATATTTT. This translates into CASSHGASSGNTIYF. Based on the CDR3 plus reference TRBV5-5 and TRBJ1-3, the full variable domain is DAGVTQSPTHLIKTRGQQVTLRCSPISGHKSVSWYQQVLGQGPQFIFQYYEKEERGRGNFPDRFSARQFPNYSSELNVNALLLGDSALYLCASSHGASSGNTIYFGEGSWLTVV.

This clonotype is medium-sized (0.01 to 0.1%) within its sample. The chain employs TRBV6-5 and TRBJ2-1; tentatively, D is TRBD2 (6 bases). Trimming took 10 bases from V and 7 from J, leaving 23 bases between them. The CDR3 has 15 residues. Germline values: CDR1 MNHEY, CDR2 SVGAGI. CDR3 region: CATEPGVGNNNEQFF. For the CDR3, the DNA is TGTGCCACCGAACCGGGGGTTGGGAACAATAATGAGCAGTTCTTC.

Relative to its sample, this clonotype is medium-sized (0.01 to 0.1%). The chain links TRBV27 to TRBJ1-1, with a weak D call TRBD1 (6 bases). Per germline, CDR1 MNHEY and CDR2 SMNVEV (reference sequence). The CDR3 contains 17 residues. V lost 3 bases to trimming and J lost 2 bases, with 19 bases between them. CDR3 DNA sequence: TGTGCCAGCAGTTTCTCCGGCAGGGGAGGACATAACACTGAAGCTTTCTTT. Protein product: CASSFSGRGGHNTEAFF.

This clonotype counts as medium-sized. The CDR3 sequence is CASSYSETQYF. The CDR3 nucleotides are TGTGCCAGCAGTTACTCCGAGACCCAGTACTTC. This rearrangement joins TRBV6-6 to TRBJ2-5; D gene ambiguous. The CDR3 covers 11 residues. The V end lost 0 bases, the J end lost 5 bases, and 1 base lay between the germline ends. Germline V lookup: CDR1 MNHNY, CDR2 SVGAGI (reference sequence).

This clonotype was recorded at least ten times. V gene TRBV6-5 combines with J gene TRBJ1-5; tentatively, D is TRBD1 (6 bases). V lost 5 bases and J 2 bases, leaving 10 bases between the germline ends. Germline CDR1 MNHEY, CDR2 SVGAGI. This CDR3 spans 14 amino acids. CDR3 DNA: TGTGCCAGCAGTGTAGACAGGCGCAATCAGCCCCAGCATTTT. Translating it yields CASSVDRRNQPQHF.

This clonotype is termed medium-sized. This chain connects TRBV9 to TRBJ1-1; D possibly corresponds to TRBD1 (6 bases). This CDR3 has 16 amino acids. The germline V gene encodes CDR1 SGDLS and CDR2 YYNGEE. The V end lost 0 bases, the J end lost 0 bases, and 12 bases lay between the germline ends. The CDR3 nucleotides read TGTGCCAGCAGCGTAGACCCGGGGGCTTTGAACACTGAAGCTTTCTTT. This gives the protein CASSVDPGALNTEAFF.

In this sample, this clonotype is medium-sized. CDR3 sequence (DNA): TGTGCCATCAGTGAGTCGTGGCAGGAAAAACTGTTTTTT. Protein product: CAISESWQEKLFF. The rearrangement links TRBV10-3 to TRBJ1-4; D unresolved. Trimming stripped 0 bases from V and 8 bases from J, with 7 bases between. The length of the CDR3 is 13 residues. The germline V gene encodes CDR1 ENHRY and CDR2 SYGVKD.